The 18 T cell receptor beta chains below come from one sample, sequenced in a study of blood T cell repertoires in COVID-19 (dated by TCRdb to the early 2020s). The library relied on the immunoSEQ multiplex PCR assay. What TCRdb holds here is the immuneACCESS table cut down to in-frame rearrangements. Part of the clones is not present; checked against another copy, under half of the missing clones reflect an unresolved V gene, and the others are unexplained. The sample table lists 250,000 to 300,000 clones, more than 75% of them with a count of one. 15% of the sample belongs to the ten largest clones. Source material: PBMCs or T cells enriched from blood (not recorded which). Receptors originate from a man younger than 35 who had recovered from COVID-19.

This rearrangement joins TRBV5-1 to TRBJ1-1; 8 bases are a match to TRBD1. Trimming removed 2 bases from V and 7 bases from J; junction bases left unmatched: 10. Germline V gene sequence: CDR1 SGHRS, CDR2 YFSETQ. This CDR3 is 15 amino acids long. The CDR3 is CASSFETGEGGEAFF. The CDR3 nucleotides are TGCGCCAGCAGCTTTGAGACAGGGGAGGGGGGTGAAGCTTTCTTT.

The genes are TRBV19 and TRBJ1-2; a weak D match, TRBD1 (6 bases). Germline V lookup: CDR1 LNHDA, CDR2 SQIVND (reference sequence). The length of the CDR3 is 15 residues. V lost 5 bases and J 3 bases, leaving 16 bases between the germline ends. The CDR3 here is CASSLDSLDYYGYTF. DNA for the CDR3: TGTGCCAGTAGTTTGGACAGTCTGGACTACTATGGCTACACCTTC.

This sequence joins TRBV19 and TRBJ1-2; D is perhaps TRBD1 (5 bases). In germline, CDR1 is LNHDA, CDR2 SQIVND (reference sequence). V lost 5 bases, J lost 4 bases, and 14 bases lay in between. This CDR3 is 14 amino acids long. The CDR3 protein is CASSLRVSTYGYTF. The CDR3 nucleotides are TGTGCCAGTAGTCTCAGGGTTAGTACCTATGGCTACACCTTC. The complete variable domain, with remaining parts taken from reference TRBV19 and TRBJ1-2, reads DGGITQSPKYLFRKEGQNVTLSCEQNLNHDAMYWYRQDPGQGLRLIYYSQIVNDFQKGDIAEGYSVSREKKESFPLTVTSAQKNPTAFYLCASSLRVSTYGYTFGSGTRLTVV.

The rearrangement links TRBV28 to TRBJ1-5; D remains unclear. Trimming took off 2 bases at V and 0 bases at J, with 14 bases between the two ends. Germline V gene lookup returns CDR1 MDHEN and CDR2 SYDVKM. The CDR3 extends over 17 amino acids. This CDR3 reads CASSLMVGMYSNQPQHF. CDR3 bases: TGTGCCAGCAGTTTAATGGTCGGGATGTATAGCAATCAGCCCCAGCATTTT. Supplemented by reference TRBV28 and TRBJ1-5, the full variable domain reads DVKVTQSSRYLVKRTGEKVFLECVQDMDHENMFWYRQDPGLGLRLIYFSYDVKMKEKGDIPEGYSVSREKKERFSLILESASTNQTSMYLCASSLMVGMYSNQPQHFGDGTRLSIL.

The chain is built from TRBV5-6 and TRBJ2-7, with a tentative D call TRBD2 (6 bases). The CDR3 length is 16 residues. Between the trimmed V and J ends, which lost 4 bases and 2 bases, there was a span of 19 bases. Looked up from germline, CDR1 is SGHDT and CDR2 is YYEEEE. CDR3 nucleotides: TGTGCCAGCAGCCCGGCGTGGCCCGGCGGGACCTACGAGCAGTACTTC. Residues: CASSPAWPGGTYEQYF.

V is TRBV7-9 and J is TRBJ1-5, with a tentative D call TRBD1 (6 bases). In germline, CDR1 is SEHNR, CDR2 FQNEAQ (reference sequence). Trimming pared 4 bases from V and 8 bases from J, leaving 15 bases between. There are 14 residues in the CDR3. The CDR3 here is CASSSGQRLEPQHF. CDR3 nucleotides: TGTGCCAGCAGCTCAGGACAGAGGTTGGAGCCCCAGCATTTT.

This chain links TRBV28 with TRBJ1-2, with D uncertain. V lost 3 bases, J lost 2 bases, and 7 bases lay in between. Germline values: CDR1 MDHEN, CDR2 SYDVKM. The CDR3 has 13 residues. The CDR3 protein is CASSLGTNYGYTF. Written as DNA, the CDR3 is TGTGCCAGCAGTTTGGGCACCAACTATGGCTACACCTTC.

V and J are TRBV5-6 and TRBJ1-1; unclear D gene. CDR3 size: 15 residues. V was clipped by 4 bases and J by 1 base, with 14 bases between them. Germline CDR1 and CDR2: SGHDT and YYEEEE. The CDR3 DNA follows: TGTGCCAGCAGCGCCCAACTAAGGCGGAACACTGAAGCTTTCTTT. Amino acids: CASSAQLRRNTEAFF. Looking up the rest from reference TRBV5-6 and TRBJ1-1 gives the full variable domain: DAGVTQSPTHLIKTRGQQVTLRCSPKSGHDTVSWYQQALGQGPQFIFQYYEEEERQRGNFPDRFSGHQFPNYSSELNVNALLLGDSALYLCASSAQLRRNTEAFFGQGTRLTVV.

The V call is TRBV6-6, the J call TRBJ1-1; unclear D gene. The CDR3 covers 18 residues. Trimming shortened V by 5 bases and J by 5 bases, and 27 bases separated the two germline ends. CDR1 is MNHNY, CDR2 SVGAGI, per germline (reference sequence). The CDR3 sequence is CASSRWAVSTVRGTEAFF. The DNA of the CDR3 is TGTGCCAGCAGTCGGTGGGCGGTATCGACGGTTCGAGGGACTGAAGCTTTCTTT.

This clone was counted many times. The CDR3: CASSYSSRPPTEQYF. The CDR3 DNA follows: TGTGCCAGCAGTTACTCGTCTAGGCCCCCTACGGAGCAGTACTTC. This rearrangement joins TRBV6-2 or TRBV6-3 to TRBJ2-7; D remains unclear. Trimming stripped 0 bases from V and 7 bases from J, with 16 bases between. This CDR3 comprises 15 residues. CDR1 and CDR2 from the germline V gene are MNHEY and SVGEGT.

V usage is TRBV10-3 and J usage is TRBJ2-3, with 8 nucleotides matching TRBD2. Germline V gives CDR1 ENHRY, CDR2 SYGVKD. J was trimmed by 1 base and V by 10 bases; bases with no gene match: 4. This CDR3 is built from 13 residues. Here the CDR3 reads CATLSGGTDTQYF. Here the CDR3 DNA reads TGTGCCACCCTTAGCGGGGGCACAGATACGCAGTATTTT.

CDR3 bases: TGCGCCAGCAGCCCGAGGGACACGGTTGGAAAACTGTTTTTT. Protein product: CASSPRDTVGKLFF. This sequence joins TRBV5-1 and TRBJ1-4, with D possibly being TRBD1 (6 bases). Trimming shortened V by 4 bases and J by 10 bases, and 17 bases separated the two germline ends. Germline V gene data show CDR1 as SGHRS and CDR2 as YFSETQ. The CDR3 is made up of 14 amino acids.

The CDR3 region has the DNA TGTGCCAGCAGCCAGACAGGGGGAGTAACCAAAAACATTCAGTACTTC. This encodes CASSQTGGVTKNIQYF. The chain uses TRBV7-9 and TRBJ2-4; 9 nucleotides agree with TRBD1. This CDR3 is built from 16 residues. V lost 5 bases, J lost 2 bases, and 7 bases stayed unmatched. Looked up from germline, CDR1 is SEHNR and CDR2 is FQNEAQ (reference sequence).

The rearrangement joins TRBV4-1 to TRBJ2-3, with 7 bases fitting TRBD2. The CDR3 length is 14 residues. From germline, CDR1 is MGHRA and CDR2 YSYEKL. The junction had 9 bases not matched to a gene; V was cut back by 4 bases and J by 8 bases. The CDR3: CASSPLLASGTQYF. CDR3 sequence (DNA): TGCGCCAGCAGCCCGCTACTAGCGAGCGGTACGCAGTATTTT.

The CDR3 loop is CASTLTGDSYNEQFF. The CDR3 coding sequence is TGCGCCAGCACCCTAACAGGGGACTCTTACAATGAGCAGTTCTTC. This sequence joins TRBV5-1 and TRBJ2-1; perhaps TRBD1 as D (7 bases). CDR1 is SGHRS, CDR2 YFSETQ, per germline. The CDR3 is made up of 15 amino acids. Trimming stripped 6 bases from V and 4 bases from J, with 17 bases between.

The rearrangement uses TRBV5-8 and TRBJ2-7; 10 nucleotides line up with TRBD1. The CDR3 runs to 17 residues. J gave up 2 bases and V 0 bases, and 8 bases lay outside the gene matches. Germline loops: CDR1 SGHTS, CDR2 YDEGEE. DNA for the CDR3: TGTGCCAGCAGCTTGGAATGGGGACAGGGGTATGCCTACGAGCAGTACTTC. It encodes CASSLEWGQGYAYEQYF.

This rearrangement joins TRBV3-1 (or the pseudogene TRBV3-2) to TRBJ2-7, with a weak D call TRBD1 (5 bases). Per the germline V gene, CDR1 is LGHDT and CDR2 is YNNKEL (reference sequence). V gave up 3 bases and J gave up 3 bases, with 12 bases separating them. The CDR3 is made up of 14 amino acids. The CDR3 protein is CASSQSTGSYEQYF. The CDR3 coding sequence is TGTGCCAGCAGCCAGTCCACAGGTAGCTACGAGCAGTACTTC.

The rearrangement uses TRBV7-6 and TRBJ1-4; D ambiguous. V dropped 1 base and J dropped 0 bases, with 12 bases sitting between them. Germline V gene lookup returns CDR1 SGHVS and CDR2 FNYEAQ. The CDR3 runs 17 residues. The CDR3, as DNA: TGTGCCAGCAGCTTAGTAGCAGAATATGCAACTAATGAAAAACTGTTTTTT. It yields the protein CASSLVAEYATNEKLFF.